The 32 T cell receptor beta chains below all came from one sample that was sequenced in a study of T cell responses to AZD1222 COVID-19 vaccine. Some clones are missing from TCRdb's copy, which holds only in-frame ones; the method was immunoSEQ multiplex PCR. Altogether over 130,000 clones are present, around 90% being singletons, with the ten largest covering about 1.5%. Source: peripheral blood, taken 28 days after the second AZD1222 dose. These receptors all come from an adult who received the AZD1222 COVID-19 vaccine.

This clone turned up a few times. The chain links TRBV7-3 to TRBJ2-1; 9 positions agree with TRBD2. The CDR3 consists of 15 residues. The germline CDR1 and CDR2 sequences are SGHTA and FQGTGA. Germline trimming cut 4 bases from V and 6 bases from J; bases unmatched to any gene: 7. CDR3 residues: CASSSLAGGINEQFF. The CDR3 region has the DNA TGTGCCAGCAGCTCCTTGGCGGGAGGGATCAATGAGCAGTTCTTC.

CDR3 amino acids: CASSIAHSNQPQHF. The CDR3 DNA reads TGTGCCAGTAGTATAGCACATAGCAATCAGCCCCAGCATTTT. The rearrangement joins TRBV19 to TRBJ1-5; no reliable D call. The CDR3 is 14 residues long. The V end was cut by 1 base, the J end by 0 bases, with 4 bases between. Per the germline V gene, CDR1 is LNHDA and CDR2 is SQIVND (reference sequence).

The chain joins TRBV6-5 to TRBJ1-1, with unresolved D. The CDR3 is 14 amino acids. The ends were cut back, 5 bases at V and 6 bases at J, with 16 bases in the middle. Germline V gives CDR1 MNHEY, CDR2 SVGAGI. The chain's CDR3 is CASSTSTPPSEAFF. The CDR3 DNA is TGTGCCAGCAGTACCTCGACACCCCCTTCTGAAGCTTTCTTT.

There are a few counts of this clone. The CDR3 DNA follows: TGTGCCAGCAGCTTATTGGCAGGGGCGGGAGGGGCCAACGTCCTGACTTTC. It yields the protein CASSLLAGAGGANVLTF. V gene TRBV7-3 combines with J gene TRBJ2-6, with D tentatively TRBD1 or TRBD2 (6 bases each). Germline V gene sequence: CDR1 SGHTA, CDR2 FQGTGA. V was pared by 2 bases and J by 4 bases, with 15 bases between. There are 17 residues in the CDR3.

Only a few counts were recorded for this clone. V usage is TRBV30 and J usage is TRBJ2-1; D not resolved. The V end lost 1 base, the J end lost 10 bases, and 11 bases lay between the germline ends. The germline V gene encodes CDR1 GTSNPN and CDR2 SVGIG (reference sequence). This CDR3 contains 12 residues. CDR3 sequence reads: CAWSEPAREQFF. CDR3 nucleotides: TGTGCCTGGAGTGAGCCTGCTAGAGAGCAGTTCTTC.

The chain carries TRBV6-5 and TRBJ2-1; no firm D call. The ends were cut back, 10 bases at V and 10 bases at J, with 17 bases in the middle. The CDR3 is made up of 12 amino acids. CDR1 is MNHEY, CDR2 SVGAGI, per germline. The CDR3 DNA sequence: TGTGCCACCAAACCAAGACTCTTCGAGCAGTTCTTC. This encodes CATKPRLFEQFF.

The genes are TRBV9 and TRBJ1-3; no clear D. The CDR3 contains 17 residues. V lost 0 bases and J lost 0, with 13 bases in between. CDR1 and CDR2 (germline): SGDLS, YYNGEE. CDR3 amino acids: CASSVESQLSSGNTIYF. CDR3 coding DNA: TGTGCCAGCAGCGTAGAATCCCAGCTAAGCTCTGGAAACACCATATATTTT.

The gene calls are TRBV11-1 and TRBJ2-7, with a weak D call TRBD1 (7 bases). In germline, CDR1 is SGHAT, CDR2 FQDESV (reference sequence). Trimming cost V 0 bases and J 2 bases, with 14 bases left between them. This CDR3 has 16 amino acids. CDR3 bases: TGTGCCAGCAGCTTAGCACAGGGGCGGGGAGCCTACGAGCAGTACTTC. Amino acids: CASSLAQGRGAYEQYF.

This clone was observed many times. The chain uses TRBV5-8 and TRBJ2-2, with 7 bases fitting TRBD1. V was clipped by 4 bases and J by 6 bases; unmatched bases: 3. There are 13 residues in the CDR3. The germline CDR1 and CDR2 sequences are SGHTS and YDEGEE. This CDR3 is CASSPQGAGELFF. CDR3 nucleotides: TGTGCCAGCAGCCCGCAGGGGGCCGGGGAGCTGTTTTTT.

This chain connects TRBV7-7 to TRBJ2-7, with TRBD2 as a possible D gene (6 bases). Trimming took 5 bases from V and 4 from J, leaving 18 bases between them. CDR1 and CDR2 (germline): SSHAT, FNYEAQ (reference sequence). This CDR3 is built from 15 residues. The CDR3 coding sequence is TGTGCCAGCAGCCCGCCGGGGGACTGGAAGTACGAGCAGTACGTC. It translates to CASSPPGDWKYEQYV.

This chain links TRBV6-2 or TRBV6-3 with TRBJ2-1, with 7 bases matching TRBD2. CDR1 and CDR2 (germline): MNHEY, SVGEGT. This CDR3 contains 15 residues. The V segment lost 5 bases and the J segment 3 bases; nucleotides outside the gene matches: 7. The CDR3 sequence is CASSNELAGYNEQFF. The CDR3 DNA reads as TGTGCCAGCAGTAATGAATTAGCGGGCTACAATGAGCAGTTCTTC.

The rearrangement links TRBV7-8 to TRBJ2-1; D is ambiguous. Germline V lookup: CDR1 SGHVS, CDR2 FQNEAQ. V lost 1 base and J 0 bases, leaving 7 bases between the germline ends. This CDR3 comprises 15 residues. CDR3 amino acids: CASSLGVSSYNEQFF. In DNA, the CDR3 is TGTGCCAGCAGCTTAGGGGTGAGCTCCTACAATGAGCAGTTCTTC.

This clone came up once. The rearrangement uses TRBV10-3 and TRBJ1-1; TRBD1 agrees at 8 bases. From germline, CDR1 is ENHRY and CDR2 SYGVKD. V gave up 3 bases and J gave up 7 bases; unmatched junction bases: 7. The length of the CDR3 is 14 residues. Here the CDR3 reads CAISDGGQVIEAFF. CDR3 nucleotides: TGTGCCATCAGTGATGGGGGACAGGTCATTGAAGCTTTCTTT.

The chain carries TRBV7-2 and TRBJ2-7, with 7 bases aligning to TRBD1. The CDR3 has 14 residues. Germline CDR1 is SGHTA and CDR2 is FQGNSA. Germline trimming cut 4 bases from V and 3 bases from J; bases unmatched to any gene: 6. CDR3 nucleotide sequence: TGTGCCAGCAGCTCGGGACAGCCTCTCTACGAGCAGTACTTC. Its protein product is CASSSGQPLYEQYF.

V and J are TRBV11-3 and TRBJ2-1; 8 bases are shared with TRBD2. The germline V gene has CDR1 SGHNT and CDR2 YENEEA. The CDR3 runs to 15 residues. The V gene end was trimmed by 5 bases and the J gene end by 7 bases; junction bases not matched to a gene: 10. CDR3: CASSPSGSLGNEQFF. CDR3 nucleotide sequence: TGTGCCAGCAGCCCAAGCGGGAGTTTAGGTAATGAGCAGTTCTTC.

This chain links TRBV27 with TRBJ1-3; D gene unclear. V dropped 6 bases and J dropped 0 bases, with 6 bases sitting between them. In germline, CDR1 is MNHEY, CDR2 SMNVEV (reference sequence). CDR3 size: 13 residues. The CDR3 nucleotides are TGTGCCAGCAGCTACACCTCTGGAAACACCATATATTTT. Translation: CASSYTSGNTIYF.

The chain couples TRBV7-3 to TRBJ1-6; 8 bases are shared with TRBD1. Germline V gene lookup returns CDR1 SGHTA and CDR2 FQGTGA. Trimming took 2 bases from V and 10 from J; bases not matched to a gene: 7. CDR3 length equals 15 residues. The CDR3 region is CASSLSRTGRSPLHF. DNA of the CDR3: TGTGCCAGCAGCTTATCTCGGACAGGGCGATCACCCCTCCACTTT.

CDR3 region: CAWSGTYNEQFF. The CDR3 DNA reads TGTGCCTGGAGTGGGACCTACAATGAGCAGTTCTTC. The chain combines TRBV30 with TRBJ2-1; unclear D gene. Germline loops: CDR1 GTSNPN, CDR2 SVGIG (reference sequence). CDR3 length equals 12 residues. V was trimmed by 1 base and J by 2 bases, leaving 3 bases between them.

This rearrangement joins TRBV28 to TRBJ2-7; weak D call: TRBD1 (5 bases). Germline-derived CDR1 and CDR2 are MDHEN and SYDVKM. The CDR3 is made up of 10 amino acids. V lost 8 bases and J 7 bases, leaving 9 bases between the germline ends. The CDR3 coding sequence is TGTGCCAGCGGGGCCAGGGAGCAGTACTTC. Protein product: CASGAREQYF.

The CDR3 DNA sequence: TGTGCCAGCTCACGGGAGGGGACCTACGAGCAGTACGTC. Translated: CASSREGTYEQYV. The chain employs TRBV18 and TRBJ2-7; 7 bases match TRBD2. The V gene end was trimmed by 4 bases and the J gene end by 2 bases; junction bases not matched to a gene: 2. The CDR3 covers 13 residues. Germline values: CDR1 KGHSH, CDR2 LQKENI.

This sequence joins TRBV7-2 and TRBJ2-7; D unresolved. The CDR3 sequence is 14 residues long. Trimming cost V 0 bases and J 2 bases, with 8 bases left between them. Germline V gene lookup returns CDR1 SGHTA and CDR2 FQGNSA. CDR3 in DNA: TGTGCCAGCAGCTTAGCCGGGTCGACCTACGAGCAGTACTTC. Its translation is CASSLAGSTYEQYF.

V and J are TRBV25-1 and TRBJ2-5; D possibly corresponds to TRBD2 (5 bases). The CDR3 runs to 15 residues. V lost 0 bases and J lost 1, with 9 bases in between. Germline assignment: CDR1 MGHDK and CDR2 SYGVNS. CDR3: CASSEYRGLQETQYF. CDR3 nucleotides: TGTGCCAGCAGTGAATATCGGGGTCTCCAAGAGACCCAGTACTTC. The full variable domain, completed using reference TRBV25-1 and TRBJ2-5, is EADIYQTPRYLVIGTGKKITLECSQTMGHDKMYWYQQDPGMELHLIHYSYGVNSTEKGDLSSESTVSRIRTEHFPLTLESARPSHTSQYLCASSEYRGLQETQYFGPGTRLLVL.

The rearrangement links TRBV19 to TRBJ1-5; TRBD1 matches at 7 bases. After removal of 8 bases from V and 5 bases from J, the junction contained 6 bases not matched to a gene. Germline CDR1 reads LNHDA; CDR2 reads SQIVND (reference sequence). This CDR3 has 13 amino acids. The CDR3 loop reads CASVQGQDQPQHF. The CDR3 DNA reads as TGTGCCAGTGTACAGGGGCAAGATCAGCCCCAGCATTTT.

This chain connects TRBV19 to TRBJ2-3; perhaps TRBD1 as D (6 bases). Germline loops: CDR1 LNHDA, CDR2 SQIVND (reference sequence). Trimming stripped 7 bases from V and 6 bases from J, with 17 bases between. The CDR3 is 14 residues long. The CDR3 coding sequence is TGTGCCAGTAAGGACCACCCCACAGGGGATACGCAGTATTTT. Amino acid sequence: CASKDHPTGDTQYF.

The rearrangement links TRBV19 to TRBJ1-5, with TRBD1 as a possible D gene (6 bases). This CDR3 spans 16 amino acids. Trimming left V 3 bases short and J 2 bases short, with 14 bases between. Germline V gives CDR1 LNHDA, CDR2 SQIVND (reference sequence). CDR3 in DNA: TGTGCCAGTAGTATGCCTCTGGGGGCGGGCAATCAGCCCCAGCATTTT. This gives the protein CASSMPLGAGNQPQHF. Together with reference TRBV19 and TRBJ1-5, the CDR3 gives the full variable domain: DGGITQSPKYLFRKEGQNVTLSCEQNLNHDAMYWYRQDPGQGLRLIYYSQIVNDFQKGDIAEGYSVSREKKESFPLTVTSAQKNPTAFYLCASSMPLGAGNQPQHFGDGTRLSIL.

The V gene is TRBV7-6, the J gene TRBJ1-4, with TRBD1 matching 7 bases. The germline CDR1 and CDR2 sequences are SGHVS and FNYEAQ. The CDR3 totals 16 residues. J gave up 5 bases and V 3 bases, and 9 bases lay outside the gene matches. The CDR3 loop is CASSLTGFRGNEKLFF. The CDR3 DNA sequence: TGTGCCAGCAGCTTGACAGGGTTCAGAGGGAATGAAAAACTGTTTTTT.

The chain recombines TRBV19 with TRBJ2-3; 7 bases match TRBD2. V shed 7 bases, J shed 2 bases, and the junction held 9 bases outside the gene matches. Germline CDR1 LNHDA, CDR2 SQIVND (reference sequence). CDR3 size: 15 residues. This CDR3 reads CASTRGLVITDTQYF. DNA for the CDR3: TGTGCCAGTACCCGAGGACTAGTGATCACAGATACGCAGTATTTT.

The CDR3 bases are TGCGCCAGCAGTGAAGGGGACAGAAACACTGAAGCTTTCTTT. Amino acid sequence: CASSEGDRNTEAFF. The rearrangement joins TRBV10-2 to TRBJ1-1; 7 bases line up with TRBD1. CDR1 WSHSY and CDR2 SAAADI come from the germline V gene. The CDR3 totals 14 residues. Germline trimming cut 3 bases from V and 2 bases from J; bases unmatched to any gene: 3.

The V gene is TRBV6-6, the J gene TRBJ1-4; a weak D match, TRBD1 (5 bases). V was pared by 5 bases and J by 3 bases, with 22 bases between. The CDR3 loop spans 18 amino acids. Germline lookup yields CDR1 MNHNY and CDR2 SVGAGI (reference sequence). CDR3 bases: TGTGCCAGCAGTCCCCTCGGGGCTCCCCGGGCGGCTAATGAAAAACTGTTTTTT. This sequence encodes CASSPLGAPRAANEKLFF.

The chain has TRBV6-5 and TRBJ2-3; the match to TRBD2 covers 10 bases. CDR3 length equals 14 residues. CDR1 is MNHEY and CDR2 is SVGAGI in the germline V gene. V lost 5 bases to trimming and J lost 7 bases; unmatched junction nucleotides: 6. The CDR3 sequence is CASSPSGRMNTQYF. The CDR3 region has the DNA TGTGCCAGCAGTCCTAGCGGGAGAATGAATACGCAGTATTTT.

CDR3 protein: CASSLGFEQYV. In DNA, the CDR3 is TGTGCCAGCAGCCTGGGGTTCGAGCAGTACGTC. The V and J genes are TRBV11-2 and TRBJ2-7; D gene uncertain. The ends were cut back, 5 bases at V and 6 bases at J, with 8 bases in the middle. The CDR3 sequence is 11 residues long. Germline V CDR1 and CDR2: SGHAT, FQNNGV.

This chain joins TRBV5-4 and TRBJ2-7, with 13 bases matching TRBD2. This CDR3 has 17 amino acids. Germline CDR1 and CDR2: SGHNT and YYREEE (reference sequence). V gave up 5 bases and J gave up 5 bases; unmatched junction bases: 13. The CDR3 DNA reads TGTGCCAGCAGGTACGGACTAGCGGGAGATACCGCCCACGAGCAGTACTTC. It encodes CASRYGLAGDTAHEQYF.